These T cell receptor beta chains were read from a single sample in a study of T cell changes during pregnancy in multiple sclerosis. Measured with immunoSEQ multiplex PCR; TCRdb has only the in-frame clones, and not every one. The data show about 34,000 clones, roughly 93% seen once. The sequencing here drew on peripheral blood, taken in the second trimester of pregnancy. The receptors shown here come from a female donor in good health, enrolled as a control in a pregnancy study. CDR3s include the opening cysteine and the closing phenylalanine or tryptophan. The D gene is left open where the match is weak. Part of the rows lack a size; the others show once, few, many or a class for expanded clones.

D gene,CDR3 length,clone size,J gene,V gene,CDR3 DNA,CDR3 protein
.,15,.,TRBJ2-7,TRBV27,TGTGCCAGCAGTTCCAGGGAGGCGGGGAGCTACGAGCAGTACTTC,CASSSREAGSYEQYF
TRBD1,15,once,TRBJ1-4,TRBV5-1,TGCGCCAGCAGCTTCCCCGGGACAGATGGGGAAAAACTGTTTTTT,CASSFPGTDGEKLFF
.,16,once,TRBJ2-7,TRBV10-3,TGTGCCACCCTAAACCCTCGCGGTGGAGGGTCCTACGAGCAGTACTTC,CATLNPRGGGSYEQYF
TRBD1,15,medium-sized,TRBJ1-5,TRBV9,TGTGCCAGCAGCCCTACAGGGGCCGGCAATCAGCCCCAGCATTTT,CASSPTGAGNQPQHF
TRBD1,15,.,TRBJ2-7,TRBV4-3,TGCGCCAGCAGCCAGGAGGACAGGGAAGACTACGAGCAGTACTTC,CASSQEDREDYEQYF
TRBD1,17,few,TRBJ1-1,TRBV4-2,TGTGCCAGCAGCCAAGCGGGACAGGGTGTCTTGAACACTGAAGCTTTCTTT,CASSQAGQGVLNTEAFF
.,13,.,TRBJ2-1,TRBV14,TGTGCCAGCAGCCAAGATTTTAGGAGTGAGCAGTTCTTC,CASSQDFRSEQFF
.,15,.,TRBJ2-6,TRBV19,TGTGCCAGTAGTATAAGGGGAGGTGGGGCCAACGTCCTGACTTTC,CASSIRGGGANVLTF
.,14,.,TRBJ1-1,TRBV2,TGTGCCAGCAGTCCACAGGGCCCGGAGACTGAAGCTTTCTTT,CASSPQGPETEAFF
.,14,.,TRBJ2-1,TRBV9,TGTGCCAGCAGCGTAGCCGGTGTTTTGAATGAGCAGTTCTTC,CASSVAGVLNEQFF
TRBD1,13,.,TRBJ1-2,TRBV7-2,TGTGCCAGCAGCTTAAGACAGGGTAATGGCTACACCTTC,CASSLRQGNGYTF
.,15,.,TRBJ2-3,TRBV19,TGTGCCAGTAGTTCCATTAGCAGTAGCACAGATACGCAGTATTTT,CASSSISSSTDTQYF
.,16,.,TRBJ2-1,TRBV7-2,TGTGCCAGCAGCCCTGGAAGCCTAGCTGGGTACAATGAGCAGTTCTTC,CASSPGSLAGYNEQFF
.,14,.,TRBJ2-7,TRBV2,TGTGCCAGCAGTGAACGGTGGTCGAGTTACGAGCAGTACTTC,CASSERWSSYEQYF
.,16,.,TRBJ1-1,TRBV11-1,TGTGCCAGCAGCTTTCTTTTGGGGGGTCCGGACACTGAAGCTTTCTTT,CASSFLLGGPDTEAFF
.,15,.,TRBJ1-4,TRBV9,TGTGCCAGCAGCGTAGGCGGGGGCCAAAATGAAAAACTGTTTTTT,CASSVGGGQNEKLFF
.,14,.,TRBJ2-5,TRBV5-1,TGCGCCAGCAGCTTCTCCTCTAGTGAAGAGACCCAGTACTTC,CASSFSSSEETQYF
.,14,.,TRBJ2-3,TRBV2,TGTGCCAGCAGGAGGGAAATGGGCACAGATACGCAGTATTTT,CASRREMGTDTQYF
.,15,.,TRBJ1-1,TRBV5-1,TGCGCCAGCAGCCCCCGGACAGCCCTGAACACTGAAGCTTTCTTT,CASSPRTALNTEAFF
TRBD1,15,.,TRBJ1-1,TRBV27,TGTGCCAGCAGCTTTGTACCGGGACAGGTCACTGAAGCTTTCTTT,CASSFVPGQVTEAFF
.,14,.,TRBJ2-7,TRBV11-3,TGTGCCAGCAGCCCGTCCGGGACATCCTACGAGCAGTACTTC,CASSPSGTSYEQYF
.,14,.,TRBJ1-1,TRBV10-2,TGCGCCACGGTAACAGGCCTAAAGGCGGCTGAAGCTTTCTTT,CATVTGLKAAEAFF
TRBD2,16,.,TRBJ2-3,TRBV5-4,TGTGCCAGCAGCTTGTTGGGCGGGGGGGCTTCAAATACGCAGTATTTT,CASSLLGGGASNTQYF
.,11,few,TRBJ1-1,TRBV2,TGTGCCGTACCTTTAGCGTCTGAAGCTTTCTTT,CAVPLASEAFF
.,13,.,TRBJ1-5,TRBV5-1,TGCGCCAGCAGCTCGGACAGTAATCAGCCCCAGCATTTT,CASSSDSNQPQHF
.,15,.,TRBJ1-6,TRBV7-3,TGTGCCAGCAGCTTAACGGGGGGAGGGAATTCACCCCTCCACTTT,CASSLTGGGNSPLHF
.,14,.,TRBJ1-1,TRBV18,TGTGCCAGCTCACCGTCCCCCTTGAACACTGAAGCTTTCTTT,CASSPSPLNTEAFF
.,14,.,TRBJ1-1,TRBV4-3,TGCGCCAGCAGCCTTAACCTCAGGAACACTGAAGCTTTCTTT,CASSLNLRNTEAFF
.,17,.,TRBJ2-3,TRBV28,TGTGCCAGCAGTTTGGGCCAACGGGGGAGAGACAAAGATACGCAGTATTTT,CASSLGQRGRDKDTQYF
TRBD1,15,.,TRBJ2-3,TRBV7-3,TGTGCCAGCAGCATGGGACAGGGTAGCACAGATACGCAGTATTTT,CASSMGQGSTDTQYF
.,14,.,TRBJ2-1,TRBV4-1,TGCGCCAGCAGCCAAGCTCGGGACTACAATGAGCAGTTCTTC,CASSQARDYNEQFF
TRBD2,14,few,TRBJ2-5,TRBV5-6,TGTGCCAGCAGCTTCGGGGGGGCTCAAGGGACCCAGTACTTC,CASSFGGAQGTQYF
TRBD2,16,.,TRBJ2-2,TRBV9,TGTGCCAGCAGCGTAGACCTAGCGGTGAACACCGGGGAGCTGTTTTTT,CASSVDLAVNTGELFF
.,12,.,TRBJ2-2,TRBV13,TGTGCCAGCAGCCTTAGCCCCGGGGAGCTGTTTTTT,CASSLSPGELFF
.,23,.,TRBJ1-3,TRBV30,TGTGCCTGGGGTTCCTATTTTTCTCCGGGACAAAGAAATAAAATGATCTCTGGAAACACCATATATTTT,CAWGSYFSPGQRNKMISGNTIYF
TRBD1,15,once,TRBJ1-1,TRBV19,TGTGCCAGTAGTTATCCGGGACAGAGACGCCTTGAAGCTTTCTTT,CASSYPGQRRLEAFF
TRBD1,15,once,TRBJ2-5,TRBV19,TGTGCCAGTAGTACCGGACAGGGGAGCCAAGAGACCCAGTACTTC,CASSTGQGSQETQYF
TRBD1,13,.,TRBJ1-5,TRBV7-2,TGTGCCAGCAGCTTGGACAGGGGTCAGCCCCAGCATTTT,CASSLDRGQPQHF
.,15,once,TRBJ1-2,TRBV6-6,TGTGCCAGCAGTTACTCGACGACAGAATCCTATGGCTACACCTTC,CASSYSTTESYGYTF
TRBD2,16,.,TRBJ2-1,TRBV27,TGTGCCAGCAGTTTATCCACTAGCGGGGTATACAATGAGCAGTTCTTC,CASSLSTSGVYNEQFF
.,18,once,TRBJ2-6,TRBV6-1,TGTGCCAGCAGTGAAGTCATGGGGGGGGCAGCCGGGGCCAACGTCCTGACTTTC,CASSEVMGGAAGANVLTF
.,13,.,TRBJ2-2,TRBV7-6,TGTGCCAGCAGCAGAGGAAGCACCGGGGAGCTGTTTTTT,CASSRGSTGELFF
TRBD1,17,.,TRBJ1-5,TRBV19,TGTGCCAGTAGTTCCATACAGGGGGCTGGAGGCAATCAGCCCCAGCATTTT,CASSSIQGAGGNQPQHF
.,13,.,TRBJ1-5,TRBV7-9,TGTGCCAGCAGCTCAACAGGGTATCAGCCCCAGCATTTT,CASSSTGYQPQHF
.,13,.,TRBJ2-1,TRBV7-3,TGTGCCAGCTCCTCAAGGGGTCTCGATGAGCAGTTCTTC,CASSSRGLDEQFF